One and the same sample provided the 31 T cell receptor beta chains below, sequenced in a study of blood T cell repertoires in COVID-19. The assay was immunoSEQ multiplex PCR, and TCRdb's table has in-frame clones only and misses some. The sample yields about 150,000 clones, around 86% seen once. The specimen sequenced was peripheral blood. Receptor source: a man aged 55-75 years with COVID-19, enrolled during active disease.

Regarding this clone: Its ends do not fully match the called genes, so a read error is possible. The chain recombines TRBV7-7 with TRBJ1-3; 7 bases are a match to TRBD1. Looked up from germline, CDR1 is SSHAT and CDR2 is FNYEAQ (reference sequence). This CDR3 contains 14 residues. The CDR3 sequence: CASSPGTASNTIYF. The CDR3 DNA sequence: TGTGCTAGCAGCCCAGGGACAGCGTCCAACACCATATATTTT.

The chain carries TRBV5-1 and TRBJ1-6; weak D call: TRBD1 (5 bases). The CDR3 has 17 amino acids. Trimming removed 5 bases at V and 0 bases at J, with 15 bases between. Looked up from germline, CDR1 is SGHRS and CDR2 is YFSETQ. Written as DNA, the CDR3 is TGCGCCAGCAGTCGACAGACCATAAGCTCCTATAATTCACCCCTCCACTTT. Translated, it gives CASSRQTISSYNSPLHF.

The rearrangement links TRBV29-1 to TRBJ1-1; perhaps TRBD1 as D (5 bases). Trimming stripped 3 bases from V and 0 bases from J, with 11 bases between. Germline lookup yields CDR1 SQVTM and CDR2 ANQGSEA. The CDR3 totals 14 residues. The CDR3 loop reads CSVEPARVNTEAFF. Written as DNA, the CDR3 is TGCAGCGTTGAGCCTGCCAGGGTGAACACTGAAGCTTTCTTT.

The chain recombines TRBV5-1 with TRBJ2-2, with 8 bases fitting TRBD1. The CDR3 consists of 15 residues. V lost 3 bases to trimming and J lost 1 base; unmatched junction nucleotides: 2. Germline CDR1 is SGHRS and CDR2 is YFSETQ. CDR3 DNA sequence: TGCGCCAGCAGCTCTACAGGGGGGAACACCGGGGAGCTGTTTTTT. Protein: CASSSTGGNTGELFF.

V and J are TRBV14 and TRBJ2-5; D may be TRBD2 (5 bases). The V end was cut by 3 bases, the J end by 1 base, with 9 bases between. The CDR3 extends over 14 amino acids. Germline-derived CDR1 and CDR2 are SGHDN and FVKESK. The CDR3: CASSQSRGQETQYF. CDR3 nucleotides: TGTGCCAGCAGCCAGTCTCGGGGCCAAGAGACCCAGTACTTC.

In regard to this clone: The sample has other DNA sequences that encode this CDR3 too. The chain's CDR3 is CASSQDSYEQYF. The CDR3 region has the DNA TGTGCCAGCAGCCAAGACAGCTACGAGCAGTACTTC. The V gene is TRBV3-1 (or the pseudogene TRBV3-2), the J gene TRBJ2-7; D is undetermined. Trimming stripped 0 bases from V and 3 bases from J, with 3 bases between. Per germline, CDR1 LGHDT and CDR2 YNNKEL (reference sequence). CDR3 size: 12 residues.

V is TRBV9 and J is TRBJ1-2, with a possible D match to TRBD1 (5 bases). CDR3 length: 15 amino acids. V lost 3 bases to trimming and J lost 3 bases, with 15 bases between them. Germline V CDR1 and CDR2: SGDLS, YYNGEE. In DNA form, the CDR3 reads TGTGCCAGCAGCGCGACAGTTCCTGGGGACTATGGCTACACCTTC. The encoded protein is CASSATVPGDYGYTF. The full variable domain, its missing parts supplied by reference TRBV9 and TRBJ1-2, is DSGVTQTPKHLITATGQRVTLRCSPRSGDLSVYWYQQSLDQGLQFLIQYYNGEERAKGNILERFSAQQFPDLHSELNLSSLELGDSALYFCASSATVPGDYGYTFGSGTRLTVV.

The chain joins TRBV30 to TRBJ1-1; D not resolved. The germline V and J ends were trimmed by 4 bases and 0 bases, with 9 bases remaining between them. CDR1 is GTSNPN, CDR2 SVGIG, per germline (reference sequence). This CDR3 has 13 amino acids. The CDR3 protein is CAWTRQVNTEAFF. DNA for the CDR3: TGTGCCTGGACTCGCCAGGTGAACACTGAAGCTTTCTTT. The entire variable domain, with the rest obtained from reference TRBV30 and TRBJ1-1, is as follows: SQTIHQWPATLVQPVGSPLSLECTVEGTSNPNLYWYRQAAGRGLQLLFYSVGIGQISSEVPQNLSASRPQDRQFILSSKKLLLSDSGFYLCAWTRQVNTEAFFGQGTRLTVV.

This chain links TRBV11-2 with TRBJ2-7; 8 bases are a match to TRBD1. The trim removed 5 bases at V and 2 bases at J, leaving 2 bases unmatched. In germline, CDR1 is SGHAT, CDR2 FQNNGV. This CDR3 region has 13 residues. CDR3 bases: TGTGCCAGCAGCCGGGACAGGCCCTACGAGCAGTACTTC. Its protein product is CASSRDRPYEQYF.

V gene TRBV30 combines with J gene TRBJ1-4; D is possibly TRBD1 (6 bases). The V gene lost 2 bases and the J gene lost 7 bases, with 14 bases spanning the gap. From germline, CDR1 is GTSNPN and CDR2 SVGIG (reference sequence). The CDR3 extends over 14 amino acids. The CDR3 coding sequence is TGTGCCTGGAGTACAACATTGGGGGCTGAAAAACTGTTTTTT. Its translation: CAWSTTLGAEKLFF.

The chain has TRBV27 and TRBJ2-1, with 7 bases that match TRBD2. The CDR3 extends over 15 amino acids. V was pared by 6 bases and J by 5 bases, with 10 bases of the junction left unmatched. The germline V gene has CDR1 MNHEY and CDR2 SMNVEV (reference sequence). Here the CDR3 reads CASSPPAGVHNEQFF. The CDR3 DNA reads as TGTGCCAGCAGCCCCCCCGCGGGAGTCCACAATGAGCAGTTCTTC.

This sequence joins TRBV4-2 and TRBJ1-2; a weak D match, TRBD1 (6 bases). Germline V gives CDR1 LGHNA, CDR2 YNFKEQ. This CDR3 has 14 residues. The V end lost 4 bases, the J end lost 4 bases, and 13 bases lay between the germline ends. This CDR3 reads CASSRALDSYGYTF. The CDR3 nucleotides are TGTGCCAGCAGCCGCGCCTTGGACAGCTATGGCTACACCTTC.

This clone was counted a single time. The V gene is TRBV4-2, the J gene TRBJ2-3, with a tentative D call TRBD1 (6 bases). This CDR3 has 17 amino acids. The ends were cut back, 3 bases at V and 4 bases at J, with 20 bases in the middle. CDR1 is LGHNA and CDR2 is YNFKEQ in the germline V gene. Written as DNA, the CDR3 is TGTGCCAGCAGCCACCCCTCGAGGGGGATAGTGGCAGATACGCAGTATTTT. It encodes CASSHPSRGIVADTQYF.

In its sample, this clone was seen once. The chain combines TRBV19 with TRBJ1-1; no firm D call. Per germline, CDR1 LNHDA and CDR2 SQIVND (reference sequence). V lost 1 base to trimming and J lost 0 bases, with 9 bases between them. The CDR3 has 15 residues. Written as DNA, the CDR3 is TGTGCCAGTAGTATAGGCATGAGATTGAACACTGAAGCTTTCTTT. Encoded protein: CASSIGMRLNTEAFF.

The genes are TRBV30 and TRBJ1-1; TRBD1 agrees at 8 bases. V trimming: 5 bases; J trimming: 1 base; junction bases outside the gene matches: 18. CDR1 is GTSNPN and CDR2 is SVGIG in the germline V gene (reference sequence). This CDR3 has 18 residues. DNA for the CDR3: TGTGCCTGGGGGAGACACGCTTTTGGGACAGGAAAGAACACTGAAGCTTTCTTT. Protein product: CAWGRHAFGTGKNTEAFF.

This rearrangement joins TRBV4-3 to TRBJ2-1, with 9 bases identical to TRBD2. CDR3 length: 18 amino acids. Germline trimming cut 1 base from V and 8 bases from J; bases unmatched to any gene: 15. Germline V CDR1 and CDR2: LGHNA, YSLEER. CDR3 bases: TGCGCCAGCAGCCAAGTAAGTTTTGGGACTAGCTCCCTCTATGAGCAGTTCTTC. Translated: CASSQVSFGTSSLYEQFF.

This clone appeared a few times. J is TRBJ1-3 and V is TRBV29-1; weak D call: TRBD1 (6 bases). The V gene lost 6 bases and the J gene lost 5 bases, with 17 bases spanning the gap. The length of the CDR3 is 14 residues. The germline V gene has CDR1 SQVTM and CDR2 ANQGSEA. The DNA of the CDR3 is TGCAGCGTCAGACAGGATCTACCTCGAAACACCATATATTTT. Translated: CSVRQDLPRNTIYF.

The chain is built from TRBV7-9 and TRBJ2-5, with a weak D call TRBD1 (5 bases). Germline CDR1 SEHNR, CDR2 FQNEAQ (reference sequence). The CDR3 is made up of 15 amino acids. Between the trimmed V and J ends, which lost 2 bases and 5 bases, there was a span of 15 bases. CDR3 sequence reads: CASSLSQGLGETQYF. The CDR3 DNA sequence: TGTGCCAGCAGCTTATCCCAGGGATTAGGTGAGACCCAGTACTTC.

V gene TRBV9 combines with J gene TRBJ1-2, with TRBD1 as a possible D gene (6 bases). V lost 5 bases and J lost 2, with 13 bases in between. Germline CDR1 SGDLS, CDR2 YYNGEE. The CDR3 spans 14 residues. CDR3 in amino acids: CASSRRTANYGYTF. Here the CDR3 DNA reads TGTGCCAGCAGTCGCAGGACAGCCAACTATGGCTACACCTTC.

The chain carries TRBV11-2 and TRBJ1-5; 7 positions match TRBD1. The CDR3 is 14 residues long. The J segment lost 2 bases and the V segment lost 5 bases, leaving 3 bases of the junction unmatched. The germline CDR1 and CDR2 sequences are SGHAT and FQNNGV. This chain's CDR3 is CASSPDRGNQPQHF. In DNA, the CDR3 is TGTGCCAGCAGCCCTGACAGGGGCAATCAGCCCCAGCATTTT. The full variable domain, its missing parts supplied by reference TRBV11-2 and TRBJ1-5, is EAGVAQSPRYKIIEKRQSVAFWCNPISGHATLYWYQQILGQGPKLLIQFQNNGVVDDSQLPKDRFSAERLKGVDSTLKIQPAKLEDSAVYLCASSPDRGNQPQHFGDGTRLSIL.

The chain links TRBV28 to TRBJ2-7; 10 bases match TRBD1. From germline, CDR1 is MDHEN and CDR2 SYDVKM. The CDR3 runs 14 residues. The trim removed 2 bases at V and 4 bases at J, leaving 2 bases unmatched. The CDR3 is CASSLDRGHYEQYF. Here the CDR3 DNA reads TGTGCCAGCAGTTTAGACAGGGGGCATTACGAGCAGTACTTC.

The rearrangement uses TRBV19 and TRBJ1-3, with 10 bases fitting TRBD1. This CDR3 is built from 15 residues. The V gene end was trimmed by 7 bases and the J gene end by 2 bases; junction bases not matched to a gene: 5. The germline CDR1 and CDR2 sequences are LNHDA and SQIVND (reference sequence). CDR3 DNA sequence: TGTGCCAGTAAACGGGACAGGGGTGCTGGAAACACCATATATTTT. Encoded protein: CASKRDRGAGNTIYF.

This rearrangement joins TRBV27 to TRBJ1-2, with D unresolved. The germline V and J ends were trimmed by 2 bases and 5 bases, with 9 bases remaining between them. CDR1 is MNHEY and CDR2 is SMNVEV in the germline V gene (reference sequence). CDR3 length: 13 residues. CDR3 amino acids: CASSLDWPYGYTF. Here the CDR3 DNA reads TGTGCCAGCAGTTTAGATTGGCCGTATGGCTACACCTTC.

The V and J genes are TRBV12-3 or TRBV12-4 and TRBJ2-3; no definite D call. This CDR3 has 12 amino acids. V was pared by 6 bases and J by 3 bases, with 7 bases between. The CDR3 sequence is CASRARTDTQYF. For the CDR3, the DNA is TGTGCCAGCAGAGCTCGGACAGATACGCAGTATTTT.

V and J are TRBV28 and TRBJ2-3, with D unclear. CDR1 MDHEN and CDR2 SYDVKM come from the germline V gene. The CDR3 is 12 residues long. Between the trimmed V and J ends, which lost 8 bases and 0 bases, there was a span of 6 bases. CDR3 protein: CASHSSTDTQYF. CDR3 DNA: TGTGCCAGCCACTCTAGCACAGATACGCAGTATTTT.

This chain uses TRBV7-8 with TRBJ2-1; the D gene is possibly TRBD1 (7 bases). The CDR3 covers 14 residues. From germline, CDR1 is SGHVS and CDR2 FQNEAQ. V was pared by 1 base and J by 9 bases, with 13 bases between. The CDR3 is CASSLEYQGGEQFF. The CDR3 nucleotides are TGTGCCAGCAGCTTAGAGTATCAGGGGGGTGAGCAGTTCTTC.

The chain couples TRBV19 to TRBJ2-3; 13 nucleotides align to TRBD2. J gave up 9 bases and V 5 bases, and 11 bases lay outside the gene matches. This CDR3 has 16 amino acids. CDR1 and CDR2 from the germline V gene are LNHDA and SQIVND (reference sequence). The DNA for the CDR3 is TGTGCCAGTAGTGCGGGACTAGCGGGGATAATTGGGACGCAGTATTTT. It codes for CASSAGLAGIIGTQYF. Combining the CDR3 with reference TRBV19 and TRBJ2-3 gives the whole variable domain DGGITQSPKYLFRKEGQNVTLSCEQNLNHDAMYWYRQDPGQGLRLIYYSQIVNDFQKGDIAEGYSVSREKKESFPLTVTSAQKNPTAFYLCASSAGLAGIIGTQYFGPGTRLTVL.

The genes are TRBV24-1 and TRBJ2-2, with D perhaps matching TRBD1 (6 bases). The CDR3 extends over 14 amino acids. V lost 6 bases and J 1 base, leaving 8 bases between the germline ends. CDR1 KGHDR and CDR2 SFDVKD come from the germline V gene. CDR3 sequence (DNA): TGTGCCACCAGTCCGACAGGGAACACCGGGGAGCTGTTTTTT. This sequence encodes CATSPTGNTGELFF.

The chain has TRBV5-8 and TRBJ1-4, with 9 nucleotides matching TRBD1. Looked up from germline, CDR1 is SGHTS and CDR2 is YDEGEE. The V and J ends lost 4 bases and 4 bases, in that order; junction bases with no gene match: 8. The CDR3 loop spans 16 amino acids. CDR3 in amino acids: CASSPGQGQINEKLFF. The CDR3, as DNA: TGTGCCAGCAGCCCAGGACAGGGGCAGATTAATGAAAAACTGTTTTTT.

The V call is TRBV5-1, the J call TRBJ1-1; possible D gene TRBD1, 5 bases. The CDR3 totals 15 residues. The V gene lost 0 bases and the J gene lost 2 bases, with 11 bases spanning the gap. From germline, CDR1 is SGHRS and CDR2 YFSETQ. This CDR3 is CASSLAGGDNTEAFF. CDR3 nucleotide sequence: TGCGCCAGCAGCTTGGCGGGGGGAGATAACACTGAAGCTTTCTTT.

V gene TRBV7-2 combines with J gene TRBJ2-1, with 7 bases aligning to TRBD2. V lost 0 bases to trimming and J lost 4 bases; unmatched junction nucleotides: 6. The CDR3 totals 16 residues. Germline CDR1 SGHTA, CDR2 FQGNSA. CDR3 coding DNA: TGTGCCAGCAGCTTAGCCGGGCTAGCGGTTTACAATGAGCAGTTCTTC. This sequence encodes CASSLAGLAVYNEQFF.